This T cell receptor beta chain derives from a study of CXCR3-negative and CXCR3-positive naive CD8 T cells. Definition of naive CD8+ T cells rested on a CD45RO-CCR7+CD27+CD95- profile. Study-level findings and limits: Naive cells that were CXCR3-negative or CXCR3-positive used TRBV-TRBJ genes alike, while memory cells diverged. When CXCR3-positive naive cells were set against CXCR3-negative naive cells, the former had more hydrophobic TRB CDR3s.

Of note for this clonotype: Its target is not known.

UMI-labeled 5' RACE yielded the TRB cDNA libraries. TCRdb re-called the 5' RACE reads and catalogs CDR3 proteins one per entry, DNA excluded. Recorded here are tens of thousands of distinct CDR3 sequences; the top ten clones represent less than 0.85%. Sequenced: naive CXCR3+ CD8+ T cells from blood. Noted subset: CD45RO-CCR7+CD27+CD95- naive CD8+ T cells expressing CXCR3 (TNR3+). The source of this sequence is a human donor in good health. Some clones in this sample may be carry-over from other donors' samples.

The CDR3 sequence is CASSEGSSGTYEQYF. The genes are TRBV6-1 and TRBJ2-7; the TCRdb D gene call, TRBD2, has no DNA to confirm it. CDR3 size: 15 residues. Germline V gene sequence: CDR1 MNHNS, CDR2 SASEGT.